The 16 T cell receptor beta chains below come from one sample, sequenced in a study of T-cell memory formation after mild COVID-19. TCRdb processed the 5' RACE reads anew with MiXCR; each CDR3 protein has one entry. The sample comprises under 250,000 distinct CDR3 sequences, 15% of which are singletons, and less than 2.5% rests with the top ten. Sample: PBMCs or a T cell subset sorted from them (not recorded which). All receptors come from an adult woman who had mild COVID-19 (a few samples of this study predate the infection). Cell type and time point are not known.

This clonotype was seen repeatedly, ten times or more. The chain carries TRBV20-1 and TRBJ2-4; 11 nucleotides line up with TRBD2. Trimming at V came to 0 bases and at J to 8 bases, leaving 6 bases not matched to a gene. This CDR3 region has 15 residues. Germline lookup yields CDR1 DFQATT and CDR2 SNEGSKA (reference sequence). The CDR3 reads CSARDRTSGGDIQYF. CDR3 nucleotides: TGCAGTGCTAGAGATCGAACTAGCGGGGGAGACATTCAGTACTTC.

This clonotype appeared a single time. A much larger clone is a single base away; this may be a read error. The chain is built from TRBV12-3 or TRBV12-4 and TRBJ2-7, with 9 bases identical to TRBD1. J gave up 3 bases and V 7 bases, and 4 bases lay outside the gene matches. The CDR3 extends over 13 amino acids. The CDR3 DNA reads as TGTGCCAGCACCCAGGGACAGGGCTACGAGCAGTACTTC. Amino acid sequence: CASTQGQGYEQYF.

This clonotype occurred a few times. The chain recombines TRBV29-1 with TRBJ2-6; 8 nucleotides line up with TRBD1. CDR3 length equals 14 residues. V lost 6 bases and J lost 0; bases outside the gene matches: 1. Germline lookup yields CDR1 SQVTM and CDR2 ANQGSEA. The CDR3 nucleotides read TGCAGCGTAACAGGGGGCTCTGGGGCCAACGTCCTGACTTTC. Translating it yields CSVTGGSGANVLTF.

This clonotype was counted between two and nine times. This chain connects TRBV6-1 to TRBJ2-3; D unresolved. Trimming cost V 8 bases and J 0 bases, with 9 bases left between them. Germline values: CDR1 MNHNS, CDR2 SASEGT. This CDR3 region has 13 residues. As DNA, the CDR3 is TGTGCCAGCGTCTTCAGTAGCACAGATACGCAGTATTTT. It is translated as CASVFSSTDTQYF.

The chain combines TRBV27 with TRBJ2-1; D uncertain. Trimming took 7 bases from V and 3 from J, leaving 22 bases between them. This CDR3 spans 17 amino acids. Germline V gene sequence: CDR1 MNHEY, CDR2 SMNVEV (reference sequence). The CDR3 bases are TGTGCCAGCATCTTCCGCGCGGAGCCACCAGTCTACAATGAGCAGTTCTTC. This translates into CASIFRAEPPVYNEQFF.

The rearrangement joins TRBV7-9 to TRBJ2-7, with 10 bases identical to TRBD2. This CDR3 is built from 17 residues. Looked up from germline, CDR1 is SEHNR and CDR2 is FQNEAQ (reference sequence). J lost 2 bases, V lost 5 bases, and 12 bases had no gene match. This CDR3 reads CASSQPYWTSGPYEQYF. The CDR3 coding sequence is TGTGCCAGCAGCCAGCCGTATTGGACTAGCGGCCCCTACGAGCAGTACTTC.

A few counts support this clonotype. The J gene is TRBJ2-3, the V gene TRBV14; the D gene is possibly TRBD2 (6 bases). Germline V gene lookup returns CDR1 SGHDN and CDR2 FVKESK. The CDR3 is 15 amino acids. Between the trimmed V and J ends, which lost 1 base and 1 base, there was a span of 9 bases. The CDR3 nucleotides are TGTGCCAGCAGCCAAGGGGACTTCGGCACAGATACGCAGTATTTT. Translated, it gives CASSQGDFGTDTQYF.

The V gene is TRBV24-1, the J gene TRBJ1-5, with 9 bases lining up with TRBD1. The V and J ends lost 4 bases and 6 bases, in that order; junction bases with no gene match: 3. The CDR3 runs to 14 residues. Germline V gene lookup returns CDR1 KGHDR and CDR2 SFDVKD. The CDR3 sequence: CATSEKQGAQPQHF. CDR3 nucleotide sequence: TGTGCCACCAGTGAAAAACAGGGGGCTCAGCCCCAGCATTTT.

As for this clonotype: The CDR3 carries no conserved terminal phenylalanine or tryptophan, so it likely arises from a read error. The DNA is left out, because the CDR3 cannot be placed on it with certainty; the CDR3 is given as TCRdb lists it. V is TRBV12-3 or TRBV12-4 and J is TRBJ2-3; the D call in the table, TRBD1, was not verified against the DNA. The CDR3 numbers 12 amino acids, ends counted. The CDR3 sequence: CASSASGTGTYI.

This clonotype was observed a handful of times. The CDR3 sequence is CSVEVGTGQPQHF. CDR3 sequence (DNA): TGCAGCGTTGAAGTCGGGACCGGTCAGCCCCAGCATTTT. V gene TRBV29-1 combines with J gene TRBJ1-5; D possibly corresponds to TRBD1 (5 bases). Trimming stripped 1 base from V and 6 bases from J, with 10 bases between. The CDR3 loop spans 13 amino acids. Germline loops: CDR1 SQVTM, CDR2 ANQGSEA.

The genes are TRBV4-3 and TRBJ2-3; D not resolved. CDR3 size: 13 residues. The V end lost 1 base, the J end lost 6 bases, and 8 bases lay between the germline ends. The germline V gene encodes CDR1 LGHNA and CDR2 YSLEER. The CDR3 coding sequence is TGCGCCAGCAGCCAAGGCCCTTTGGATACGCAGTATTTT. Amino acids: CASSQGPLDTQYF.

In its sample, this clonotype was seen a few times. The chain uses TRBV6-9 and TRBJ2-7; either TRBD1 or TRBD2 may supply D (5 bases each). CDR3 length: 18 residues. Germline values: CDR1 MNHGY, CDR2 SVAAGI. The V gene lost 6 bases and the J gene lost 3 bases, with 27 bases spanning the gap. The CDR3 reads CASRSIFPLRDGDYEQYF. CDR3 nucleotide sequence: TGTGCCAGCAGATCCATTTTCCCCCTCCGGGACGGAGACTACGAGCAGTACTTC.

A few counts support this clonotype. The rearrangement uses TRBV24-1 and TRBJ2-1; 7 positions agree with TRBD2. The V and J ends lost 3 bases and 6 bases, in that order; junction bases with no gene match: 10. This CDR3 contains 16 residues. Germline CDR1 is KGHDR and CDR2 is SFDVKD. The CDR3 DNA follows: TGTGCCACCAGTGATGGGAGGGCCCTCAGGTTCAATGAGCAGTTCTTC. It is translated as CATSDGRALRFNEQFF.

In its sample, this clonotype was seen a few times. The V and J genes are TRBV29-1 and TRBJ1-2; 8 bases map to TRBD1. Germline-derived CDR1 and CDR2 are SQVTM and ANQGSEA. V lost 5 bases and J lost 1; bases outside the gene matches: 15. The CDR3 runs 17 residues. The CDR3 loop reads CSVLGPGTGFFNYGYTF. CDR3 in DNA: TGCAGCGTTTTGGGACCCGGGACAGGATTTTTTAACTATGGCTACACCTTC.

On this clonotype: Germline and junction disagree at one end, which may indicate a read error. This chain connects TRBV12-3 or TRBV12-4 to TRBJ1-1; D remains unclear. CDR3 length: 14 residues. CDR3: CASSLKEVGTEALF. The CDR3 region has the DNA TGTGCCAGCAGTTTGAAGGAGGTGGGCACTGAAGCTCTCTTT.

The chain uses TRBV12-3 or TRBV12-4 and TRBJ2-2; D is possibly TRBD1 (5 bases). V lost 8 bases and J 0 bases, leaving 13 bases between the germline ends. The CDR3 runs to 15 residues. CDR3 DNA sequence: TGTGCCAGCCAGCGACAGCTCGCGAACACCGGGGAGCTGTTTTTT. Amino acids: CASQRQLANTGELFF.